These T cell receptor beta chains were read from a single sample in a study of OX40 agonist ivuxolimab in advanced cancers. Sequenced by immunoSEQ multiplex PCR; TCRdb stores in-frame clones only, minus some. The data contain about 70,000 clones, approximately 80% of them seen just once; the ten biggest clones take up approximately 1.1%. Sequencing was performed on CD4+ or CD8+ T cells sorted from blood, taken in a trial of the OX40 agonist ivuxolimab. The source is an adult with an advanced solid tumor such as melanoma, head and neck, liver or kidney cancer. Both conserved end residues are part of each CDR3. Fields, in order: clone size, J gene, V gene, D gene, CDR3 protein. D genes are given only for firm matches. Some rows mark clone size as missing; the rest say once, few, many or name a class of expanded clone.

-	TRBJ2-3	TRBV7-2	-	CASSSPLWTDTQYF
-	TRBJ1-5	TRBV27	-	CASSLERNSNQPQHF
-	TRBJ1-1	TRBV15	-	CATSRDQGRNTEAFF
-	TRBJ1-2	TRBV4-2	-	CASSQVSGDGRYGYTF
-	TRBJ1-1	TRBV28	TRBD1	CASGLRPQGYTEAFF
-	TRBJ1-6	TRBV6-5	TRBD1	CASRGETGYNSPLHF
-	TRBJ1-6	TRBV6-1	TRBD1	CASSEAHRGLGNSPLHF
-	TRBJ1-5	TRBV21-1	-	CASCRGSNQPQHF
-	TRBJ1-2	TRBV5-6	-	CASSSTGFYSYTF
-	TRBJ2-7	TRBV27	-	CASSLNFGGRGVF
few	TRBJ1-1	TRBV15	-	CATSKVLNTEAFF
-	-	TRBV5-6	-	CASSPSGLPPYEQYF
-	TRBJ1-5	TRBV6-6	-	CASRIQGSSNQPQHF
-	TRBJ2-7	TRBV10-3	TRBD2	CAISESRASGLSHYEQYF
-	TRBJ1-5	TRBV12-5	TRBD1	CASGFPGTGGQPQHF
-	TRBJ2-5	TRBV18	-	CASSRGNSQETQYF
-	TRBJ2-3	TRBV6-1	TRBD1	CASRTGSQGTDTQYF
-	TRBJ2-3	TRBV7-7	-	CASSLAGGADTQYF
-	TRBJ1-4	TRBV5-8	-	CASCTGGKANEKLFF